A single sample gave rise to the 6 T cell receptor beta chains below, sequenced in a study of cytomegalovirus exposure and HLA in healthy donors. The PCR employed 60 Vbeta primers together with 13 Jbeta primers. The data were produced by immunoSEQ multiplex PCR, yet TCRdb's version contains in-frame clones alone and is incomplete. This sample has 150,000 to 250,000 clones, with 70% to 85% found just once. Specimen: PBMCs. The receptors here all came from a boy between 2 and 10 years old in good health and CMV-seronegative.

The chain joins TRBV7-9 to TRBJ2-1; the match to TRBD2 covers 9 bases. V shed 5 bases and J 8 bases; nucleotides not matched to a gene: 10. From germline, CDR1 is SEHNR and CDR2 FQNEAQ (reference sequence). The CDR3 runs 15 residues. CDR3 residues: CASSPGLAQGDEQFF. The DNA for the CDR3 is TGTGCCAGCAGCCCGGGACTAGCTCAGGGAGATGAGCAGTTCTTC.

The chain is built from TRBV5-1 and TRBJ1-1; tentative D call: TRBD1 (6 bases). Germline V gene sequence: CDR1 SGHRS, CDR2 YFSETQ. This CDR3 is built from 14 residues. Trimming removed 4 bases from V and 6 bases from J, with 16 bases in between. CDR3 nucleotide sequence: TGCGCCAGCAGCCCTTATCTAGGGGGGGCTGAAGCTTTCTTT. It specifies CASSPYLGGAEAFF.

Comment on this clone: The sample has other DNA sequences that encode this CDR3 too. The chain employs TRBV30 and TRBJ2-7, with 9 bases aligning to TRBD1. From germline, CDR1 is GTSNPN and CDR2 SVGIG (reference sequence). V lost 5 bases, J lost 6 bases, and 14 bases stayed unmatched. This CDR3 has 15 amino acids. CDR3 nucleotide sequence: TGTGCCTGGTCCTCTTACTCCGGGACAGGGAGCGAGCAGTACTTC. Protein product: CAWSSYSGTGSEQYF.

This chain connects TRBV7-9 to TRBJ1-5, with 7 bases aligning to TRBD1. V lost 4 bases and J lost 8; bases outside the gene matches: 2. From germline, CDR1 is SEHNR and CDR2 FQNEAQ (reference sequence). The CDR3 runs to 12 residues. The CDR3 sequence: CASSSTGEPQHF. Written as DNA, the CDR3 is TGTGCCAGCAGCTCCACAGGGGAGCCCCAGCATTTT.

J is TRBJ1-2 and V is TRBV1. TRBV1 has pseudogene status. The CDR3 runs to 16 residues. As DNA, the CDR3 is TGCACCAGCAGCCAAGACGGAGGGAGTTTTCTCTATGGCTACACCTTC. This gives the protein CTSSQDGGSFLYGYTF.

CDR3 protein: CASSILLQGTYEQYF. DNA for the CDR3: TGTGCCAGTAGTATATTGTTACAGGGGACCTACGAGCAGTACTTC. J is TRBJ2-7 and V is TRBV19, with 7 positions matching TRBD1. J was trimmed by 2 bases and V by 2 bases; bases with no gene match: 6. Germline lookup yields CDR1 LNHDA and CDR2 SQIVND (reference sequence). The CDR3 has 15 residues.